This entry lists 18 T cell receptor beta chains sequenced from one sample in a study of tumor-infiltrating lymphocytes in primary liver carcinoma. From 450 to 550 ng total RNA, TCR beta cDNA was generated with a primer in the constant region. Investigators got TCR beta libraries out of three nested multiplex PCR rounds, done with slightly modified ARM-PCR. TRBV1-TRBV30 forward primers paired with a C-beta reverse primer drove the first two PCR rounds, about 10 cycles each. Each CDR3 protein gets one entry after TCRdb re-called the multiplex PCR reads with MiXCR. The sample lists 310,000 or so distinct CDR3 sequences; approximately 65% were seen once. The source of the blood RNA was unsorted whole blood, and germline DNA was extracted as well. The sequenced sample consisted of peripheral blood. These receptors were obtained from a man between 40 and 49 years old with primary liver carcinoma and hepatitis B virus infection.

The CDR3 DNA is TGTGCCAGCGCCCGCTTAGGGAACACCGGGGAGCTGTTTTTT. Translation: CASARLGNTGELFF. The V and J genes are TRBV11-2 and TRBJ2-2; D is ambiguous. CDR3 length equals 14 residues. Trimming removed 8 bases from V and 1 base from J, with 11 bases in between. Germline V gene lookup returns CDR1 SGHAT and CDR2 FQNNGV. The full variable domain, rest sourced from reference TRBV11-2 and TRBJ2-2, is EAGVAQSPRYKIIEKRQSVAFWCNPISGHATLYWYQQILGQGPKLLIQFQNNGVVDDSQLPKDRFSAERLKGVDSTLKIQPAKLEDSAVYLCASARLGNTGELFFGEGSRLTVL.

This clonotype was counted ten times or more. The chain joins TRBV29-1 to TRBJ2-3; D remains unclear. This CDR3 has 13 amino acids. Germline CDR1 is SQVTM and CDR2 is ANQGSEA. V lost 5 bases and J 4 bases, leaving 13 bases between the germline ends. The CDR3 sequence: CSVCRSSADTQYF. The CDR3 region has the DNA TGCAGCGTTTGCAGAAGCTCAGCAGATACGCAGTATTTT.

Only one count was recorded for this clonotype. A junction end diverges from the germline sequence, so it may reflect a read error. This rearrangement joins TRBV11-2 to TRBJ2-7; tentative D call: TRBD1 (5 bases). CDR1 SGHAT and CDR2 FQNNGV come from the germline V gene. The CDR3 sequence is 14 residues long. CDR3 DNA sequence: TGTGCCAGCAGCTATGTGGGGCGGTCCTACGAGCAGTGCTTC. Protein: CASSYVGRSYEQCF.

With regard to this clonotype: Compared with germline, one end of the junction differs, possibly owing to a read error. The chain uses TRBV11-2 and TRBJ2-1; maybe TRBD2 (5 bases). Germline loops: CDR1 SGHAT, CDR2 FQNNGV. The CDR3 extends over 15 amino acids. The CDR3 sequence: CASNLDRLTNNEQSF. CDR3 nucleotides: TGTGCCAGCAACTTAGATAGACTAACAAACAATGAGCAGTCCTTC.

The rearrangement joins TRBV12-3 or TRBV12-4 to TRBJ2-2; D might be TRBD1 (6 bases). The CDR3 is 16 residues long. Trimming took off 7 bases at V and 5 bases at J, with 20 bases between the two ends. The CDR3 nucleotides are TGTGCCAGCACTTGGGATGGGACACTCCGTACCGGGGAGCTGTTTTTT. Translation gives CASTWDGTLRTGELFF.

As regards this clonotype: The germline gene is not matched at one end of the junction; a read error may be the cause. The rearrangement uses TRBV11-1 and TRBJ2-2; the match to TRBD2 covers 8 bases. Germline V gene lookup returns CDR1 SGHAT and CDR2 FQDESV (reference sequence). CDR3 length equals 15 residues. CDR3 residues: CASIPGGAGTRELLF. CDR3 coding DNA: TGTGCTAGCATCCCGGGGGGGGCGGGCACCCGGGAGCTGTTGTTT.

This clonotype was recorded at least ten times. The chain carries TRBV6-6 and TRBJ1-3, with unresolved D. This CDR3 has 11 residues. Trimming stripped 2 bases from V and 6 bases from J, with 2 bases between. Per the germline V gene, CDR1 is MNHNY and CDR2 is SVGAGI (reference sequence). As DNA, the CDR3 is TGTGCCAGCAGTTACCAAAACACCATATATTTT. Protein sequence: CASSYQNTIYF.

Details on this clonotype: Given a much more abundant clone one base away, this may be a read error. The V call is TRBV5-1, the J call TRBJ2-7; tentatively, D is TRBD1 or TRBD2 (5 bases each). This CDR3 has 14 residues. The germline V gene has CDR1 SGHRS and CDR2 YFSETQ. The CDR3 nucleotides are TGCGCCAGGAGCTTGGACCCGGGGCCCTACGAGCAGTACTTC. This codes for CARSLDPGPYEQYF.

At least ten counts were recorded for this clonotype. The chain recombines TRBV5-6 with TRBJ2-2; the match to TRBD2 covers 9 bases. CDR3 length equals 15 residues. Germline assignment: CDR1 SGHDT and CDR2 YYEEEE. V shed 6 bases, J shed 6 bases, and the junction held 9 bases outside the gene matches. This CDR3 is CASTFGGRAPGELFF. CDR3 sequence (DNA): TGTGCCAGCACCTTCGGCGGGAGGGCCCCCGGGGAGCTGTTTTTT. The whole variable domain, remainder taken from reference TRBV5-6 and TRBJ2-2, is DAGVTQSPTHLIKTRGQQVTLRCSPKSGHDTVSWYQQALGQGPQFIFQYYEEEERQRGNFPDRFSGHQFPNYSSELNVNALLLGDSALYLCASTFGGRAPGELFFGEGSRLTVL.

Only a few counts were recorded for this clonotype. J is TRBJ2-7 and V is TRBV30; 10 positions agree with TRBD1. V was clipped by 1 base and J by 7 bases; unmatched bases: 7. CDR1 is GTSNPN and CDR2 is SVGIG in the germline V gene (reference sequence). CDR3 size: 14 residues. The CDR3 DNA follows: TGTGCCTGGAGTGACGACAGGGGGCTCGGGGAGCAGTACTTC. Translation gives CAWSDDRGLGEQYF.

This clonotype was detected many times. This chain connects TRBV14 to TRBJ2-5; TRBD1 matches 8 bases. Trimming cost V 5 bases and J 5 bases; bases outside gene matches: 4. Germline V gene sequence: CDR1 SGHDN, CDR2 FVKESK. The CDR3 runs to 13 residues. The CDR3 sequence: CASSEYRGETQYF. DNA for the CDR3: TGTGCCAGCAGCGAATACAGGGGGGAGACCCAGTACTTC. Together with reference TRBV14 and TRBJ2-5, the CDR3 gives the full variable domain: EAGVTQFPSHSVIEKGQTVTLRCDPISGHDNLYWYRRVMGKEIKFLLHFVKESKQDESGMPNNRFLAERTGGTYSTLKVQPAELEDSGVYFCASSEYRGETQYFGPGTRLLVL.

This clonotype was seen ten or more times. The chain joins TRBV6-2 or TRBV6-3 to TRBJ2-7, with D tentatively TRBD2 (6 bases). Germline lookup yields CDR1 MNHEY and CDR2 SVGEGT. V was pared by 6 bases and J by 3 bases, with 18 bases between. The CDR3 runs 15 residues. The CDR3 bases are TGTGCCAGCAGACACGGCGGGGAAACATACTACGAGCAGTACTTC. Amino acids: CASRHGGETYYEQYF.

In regard to this clonotype: Sequence at one end of the junction differs from germline and may be a read error. The chain links TRBV5-1 to TRBJ1-5; unclear D gene. Per the germline V gene, CDR1 is SGHRS and CDR2 is YFSETQ. This CDR3 has 13 residues. The CDR3 bases are TGCGCCGGCAGCCTAGGGAGCAATCAGCCCCAGCATTTT. Protein sequence: CAGSLGSNQPQHF.

This clonotype has only a few counts. A much larger clone differs by one base, so this may be a read error. The chain employs TRBV29-1 and TRBJ1-2, with TRBD1 identical over 7 bases. This CDR3 is built from 11 residues. In germline, CDR1 is SQVTM, CDR2 ANQGSEA. With 5 bases clipped from V and 8 bases from J, the junction kept 5 bases outside the gene matches. The CDR3 DNA reads TGCAGCGTTATGGAGACAGGGGGCTACACCTTC. Residues: CSVMETGGYTF.

In the case of this clonotype: This clone may be a read error of a much larger clone one base away. The chain links TRBV11-3 to TRBJ1-5, with 7 bases aligning to TRBD1. This CDR3 is 15 amino acids long. V dropped 3 bases and J dropped 3; count of bases not matched to a gene: 5. Germline V gives CDR1 SGHNT, CDR2 YENEEA. CDR3 amino acids: CASSLEGTANQPQHF. The CDR3 DNA sequence: TGTGCCAGCAGCTTGGAGGGGACAGCCAATCAGCCCCAGCATTTT.

Worth noting for this clonotype: A much larger clone differs by one base, so this may be a read error. The chain carries TRBV10-2 and TRBJ2-1, with D hard to call. Trimming left V 5 bases short and J 6 bases short, with 8 bases between. In germline, CDR1 is WSHSY, CDR2 SAAADI. The CDR3 has 12 amino acids. The DNA for the CDR3 is TGCGCCAGCAGTCAGTTACGCAATGAGCAGTTCTTC. Amino acids: CASSQLRNEQFF.

About this clonotype: Likely a read error: the CDR3 ends without its conserved phenylalanine or tryptophan. The limits of the CDR3 on the DNA are not certain, so only TCRdb's listed CDR3 is given. This chain links TRBV11-2 with TRBJ1-4. Germline V lookup: CDR1 SGHAT, CDR2 FQNNGV. Inclusive of both ends, the CDR3 amounts to 14 amino acids. CDR3 protein: CASSLVGLSEKLII.

This clonotype was observed a few times. The rearrangement uses TRBV28 and TRBJ2-7; D call uncertain. This CDR3 is 12 amino acids long. Germline V gene sequence: CDR1 MDHEN, CDR2 SYDVKM. The V gene lost 5 bases and the J gene lost 4 bases, with 9 bases spanning the gap. CDR3: CASSPYRYEQYF. CDR3 coding DNA: TGTGCCAGCAGTCCATACAGATACGAGCAGTACTTC.